This entry is about one T cell receptor beta chain. Its matching antigen is unknown. The junction departs from germline at one end; a sequencing error may be responsible. Some clones are missing from TCRdb's copy, which holds only in-frame ones; the method was immunoSEQ multiplex PCR. Of around 50,000 clones in the sample, approximately 79% were seen once. This sample is part of a study of T cell responses to AZD1222 COVID-19 vaccine. General study findings and limits: All repertoire sampling was performed exclusively after the peak T cell response. In a largely white British group with more females than males, clonal diversity was possibly underestimated. Among those given AZD1222, only six were seropositive at baseline.

This CDR3 is 16 amino acids long. Germline assignment: CDR1 SGHRS and CDR2 YFSETQ. The TCR comes from an adult in good health. The sequencing used peripheral blood, collected on day 0 of AZD1222 vaccination. The rearrangement links TRBV5-1 to TRBJ2-7; the D gene could be TRBD1 or TRBD2 (5 bases each). The CDR3: CASSFKGPPPGLDRDF. CDR3 bases: TGCGCCAGCAGCTTTAAGGGACCTCCCCCAGGTTTGGATAGAGACTTC.